This is a list of T cell receptor beta chains from one sample in a study of OX40 agonist ivuxolimab in advanced cancers. The data were produced by immunoSEQ multiplex PCR, yet TCRdb's version contains in-frame clones alone and is incomplete. The sample carries 70,000 or so clones, about 88% recorded once. Material: CD4+ or CD8+ T cells sorted from blood, obtained in a trial of the OX40 agonist ivuxolimab. These receptors were taken from an adult with an advanced solid tumor such as melanoma, head and neck, liver or kidney cancer. Each CDR3 is given with its conserved first and last residue. D genes are given only for firm matches. Only part of the rows carry a size: once, few, many, or a class if the clone is expanded.

j_call clone_size d_call v_call cdr3_aa cdr3_nt
TRBJ2-1 NA NA TRBV27 CASSLPGASSYNEQFF TGTGCCAGCAGTTTGCCGGGGGCGAGTTCCTACAATGAGCAGTTCTTC
TRBJ2-7 NA NA TRBV18 CASSPETGTYEQYF TGTGCCAGCTCACCCGAGACTGGAACCTACGAGCAGTACTTC
TRBJ2-3 NA NA TRBV5-4 CASSQGLSTDTQYF TGTGCCAGCAGCCAGGGACTGTCCACAGATACGCAGTATTTT
TRBJ2-5 NA NA TRBV19 CASSRDWRVWETQYF TGTGCCAGTAGTAGGGACTGGAGGGTATGGGAGACCCAGTACTTC
TRBJ2-3 NA NA TRBV21-1 CASSKLDKWTDTQYF TGTGCCAGCAGCAAACTTGATAAATGGACAGATACGCAGTATTTT
TRBJ2-3 NA NA TRBV4-1 CASSQDNRLSTDTQYF TGCGCCAGCAGCCAAGATAACAGGCTAAGCACAGATACGCAGTATTTT
TRBJ2-5 NA TRBD2 TRBV5-6 CASSAITSGSIGETQYF TGTGCCAGCAGCGCCATAACTAGCGGGAGCATAGGAGAGACCCAGTACTTC
TRBJ2-1 NA NA TRBV5-4 CASSLVSGTYNEQFF TGTGCCAGCAGCTTGGTTAGCGGAACCTACAATGAGCAGTTCTTC
TRBJ2-4 NA NA TRBV15 CATSRDRAGWAKNIQYF TGTGCCACCAGCAGAGATCGGGCAGGTTGGGCCAAAAACATTCAGTACTTC
TRBJ2-3 NA TRBD2 TRBV28 CASSLGGGLAGHTQYF TGTGCCAGCAGTTTGGGGGGGGGACTAGCGGGACATACGCAGTATTTT
TRBJ2-7 NA NA TRBV11-2 CASSLDSGVIFPQYF TGTGCCAGCAGCTTAGATAGCGGAGTCATATTCCCGCAGTACTTC
TRBJ2-7 NA TRBD1 TRBV2 CASKRQGSSYEQYF TGTGCCAGCAAAAGACAGGGAAGTTCCTACGAGCAGTACTTC
TRBJ2-5 NA TRBD1 TRBV23-1 CASSQCPGPGGHGETQYF TGCGCCAGCAGTCAATGCCCGGGGCCAGGGGGCCACGGAGAGACCCAGTACTTC
TRBJ2-3 NA TRBD2 TRBV9 CASSPRSYSGRALGTDTQYF TGTGCCAGCAGCCCCCGGTCCTATAGCGGGAGGGCCCTCGGCACAGATACGCAGTATTTT
TRBJ1-2 NA NA TRBV6-5 CASSSEDVYGYTF TGTGCCAGCAGTTCGGAGGATGTCTATGGCTACACCTTC
TRBJ2-7 once TRBD1 TRBV19 CASSIGFRDRPYEQYF TGTGCCAGTAGTATAGGTTTCCGGGACAGGCCCTACGAGCAGTACTTC
TRBJ2-3 NA NA TRBV14 CASSPPYPTDTQYF TGTGCCAGCAGTCCTCCGTACCCCACAGATACGCAGTATTTT